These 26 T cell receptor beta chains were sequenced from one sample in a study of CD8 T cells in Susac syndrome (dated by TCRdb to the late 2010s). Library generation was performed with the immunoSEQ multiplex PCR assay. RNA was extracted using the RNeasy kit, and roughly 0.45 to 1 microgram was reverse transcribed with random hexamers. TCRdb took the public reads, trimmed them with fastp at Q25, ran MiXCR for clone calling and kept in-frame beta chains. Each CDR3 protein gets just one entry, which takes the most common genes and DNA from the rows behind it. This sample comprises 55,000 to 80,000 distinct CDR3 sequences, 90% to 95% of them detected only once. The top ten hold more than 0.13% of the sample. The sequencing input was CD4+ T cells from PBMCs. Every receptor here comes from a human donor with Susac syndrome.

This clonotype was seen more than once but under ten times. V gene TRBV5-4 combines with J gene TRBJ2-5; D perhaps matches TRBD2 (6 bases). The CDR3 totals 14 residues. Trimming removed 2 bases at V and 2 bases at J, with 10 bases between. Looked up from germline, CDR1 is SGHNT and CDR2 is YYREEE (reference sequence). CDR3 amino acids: CASSFMGTQETQYF. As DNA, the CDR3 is TGTGCCAGCAGCTTTATGGGGACTCAAGAGACCCAGTACTTC.

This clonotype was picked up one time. The CDR3 protein is CASSLGQGRTEAFF. CDR3 nucleotides: TGTGCCAGCAGCCTTGGACAGGGAAGAACTGAAGCTTTCTTT. V and J are TRBV5-6 and TRBJ1-1; 8 nucleotides agree with TRBD1. The V gene end was trimmed by 4 bases and the J gene end by 5 bases; junction bases not matched to a gene: 7. The V gene's germline CDR1 is SGHDT and CDR2 YYEEEE. This CDR3 has 14 amino acids.

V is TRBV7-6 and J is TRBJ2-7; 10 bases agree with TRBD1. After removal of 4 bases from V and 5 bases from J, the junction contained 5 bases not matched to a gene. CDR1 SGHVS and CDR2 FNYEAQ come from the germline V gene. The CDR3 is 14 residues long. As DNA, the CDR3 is TGTGCCAGCAGCTCCCGACAGGGGGCCAACGAGCAGTACTTC. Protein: CASSSRQGANEQYF.

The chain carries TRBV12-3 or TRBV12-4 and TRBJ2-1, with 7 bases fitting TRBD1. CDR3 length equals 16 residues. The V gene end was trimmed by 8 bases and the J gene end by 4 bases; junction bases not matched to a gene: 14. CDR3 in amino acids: CASGWAWGTEYNEQFF. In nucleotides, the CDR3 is TGTGCCAGCGGGTGGGCATGGGGGACAGAGTACAATGAGCAGTTCTTC.

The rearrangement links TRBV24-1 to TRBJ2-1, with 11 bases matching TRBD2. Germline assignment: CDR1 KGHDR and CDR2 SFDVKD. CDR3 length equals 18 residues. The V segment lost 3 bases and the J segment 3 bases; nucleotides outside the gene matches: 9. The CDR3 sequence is CATSDPTRLAGIYNEQFF. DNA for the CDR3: TGTGCCACCAGTGATCCTACACGACTAGCGGGGATCTACAATGAGCAGTTCTTC.

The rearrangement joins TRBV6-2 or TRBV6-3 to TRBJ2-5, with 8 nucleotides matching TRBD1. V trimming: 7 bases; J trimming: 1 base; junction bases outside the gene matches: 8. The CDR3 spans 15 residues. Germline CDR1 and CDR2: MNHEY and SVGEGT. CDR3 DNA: TGTGCCAGCAACGAGGACAGGGCAGTCCAAGAGACCCAGTACTTC. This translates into CASNEDRAVQETQYF.

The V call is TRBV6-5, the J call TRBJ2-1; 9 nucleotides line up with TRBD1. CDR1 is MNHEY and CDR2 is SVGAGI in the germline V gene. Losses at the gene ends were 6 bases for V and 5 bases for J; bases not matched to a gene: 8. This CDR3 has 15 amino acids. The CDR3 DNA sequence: TGTGCCAGCAGGACTGACAGGGGGGGGAACAATGAGCAGTTCTTC. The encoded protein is CASRTDRGGNNEQFF.

CDR3 protein: CASSEWFRGAEAFF. The CDR3 nucleotides read TGTGCCAGCAGTGAATGGTTCAGGGGGGCTGAAGCTTTCTTT. The V call is TRBV2, the J call TRBJ1-1; 7 bases fit TRBD1. Germline V gives CDR1 SNHLY, CDR2 FYNNEI. This CDR3 region has 14 residues. Unmatched junction bases numbered 6, after V lost 2 bases and J lost 6 bases.

Written as DNA, the CDR3 is TGTGCCAGCAGCGTATGGGGTACCGCCAGGGCAGAGTCCGAGCAGTACTTC. Its translation: CASSVWGTARAESEQYF. V usage is TRBV9 and J usage is TRBJ2-7; TRBD1 might be the D (5 bases). Germline loops: CDR1 SGDLS, CDR2 YYNGEE. The CDR3 consists of 17 residues. V was trimmed by 1 base and J by 6 bases, leaving 23 bases between them.

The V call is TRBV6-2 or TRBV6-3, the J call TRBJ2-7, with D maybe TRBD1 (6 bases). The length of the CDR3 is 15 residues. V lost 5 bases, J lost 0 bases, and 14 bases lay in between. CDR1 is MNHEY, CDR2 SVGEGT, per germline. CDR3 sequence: CASSRTGISSYEQYF. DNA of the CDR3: TGTGCCAGCAGTCGAACAGGGATAAGCTCCTACGAGCAGTACTTC.

For the CDR3, the DNA is TGCGCCAGCAGTCCAGGACCTGAACAGGGAAACCAAGAGACCCAGTACTTC. This gives the protein CASSPGPEQGNQETQYF. V usage is TRBV23-1 and J usage is TRBJ2-5; tentative D call: TRBD1 (6 bases). TRBV23-1 is noted as an ORF with a role that remains uncertain. V was shortened by 4 bases and J by 0 bases, with 18 bases between the two germline ends. The CDR3 sequence is 17 residues long.

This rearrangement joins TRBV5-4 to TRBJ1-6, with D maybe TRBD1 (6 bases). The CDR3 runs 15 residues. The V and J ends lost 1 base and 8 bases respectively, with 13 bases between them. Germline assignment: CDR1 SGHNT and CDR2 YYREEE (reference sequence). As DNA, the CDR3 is TGTGCCAGCAGCTTGAATCAGGGGTGGGATTCACCCCTCCACTTT. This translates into CASSLNQGWDSPLHF. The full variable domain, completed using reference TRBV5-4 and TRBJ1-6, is ETGVTQSPTHLIKTRGQQVTLRCSSQSGHNTVSWYQQALGQGPQFIFQYYREEENGRGNFPPRFSGLQFPNYSSELNVNALELDDSALYLCASSLNQGWDSPLHFGNGTRLTVT.

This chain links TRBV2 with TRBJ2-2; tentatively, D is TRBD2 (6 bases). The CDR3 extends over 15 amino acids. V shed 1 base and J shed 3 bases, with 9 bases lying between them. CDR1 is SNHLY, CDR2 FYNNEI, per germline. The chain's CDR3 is CASSEGGAYTGELFF. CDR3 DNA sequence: TGTGCCAGCAGTGAAGGCGGGGCGTACACCGGGGAGCTGTTTTTT.

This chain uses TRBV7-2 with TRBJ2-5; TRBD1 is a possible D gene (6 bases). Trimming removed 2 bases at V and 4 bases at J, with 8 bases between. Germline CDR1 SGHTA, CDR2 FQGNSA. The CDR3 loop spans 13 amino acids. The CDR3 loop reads CASSLLQGETQYF. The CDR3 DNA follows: TGTGCCAGCAGCTTATTACAGGGAGAGACCCAGTACTTC.

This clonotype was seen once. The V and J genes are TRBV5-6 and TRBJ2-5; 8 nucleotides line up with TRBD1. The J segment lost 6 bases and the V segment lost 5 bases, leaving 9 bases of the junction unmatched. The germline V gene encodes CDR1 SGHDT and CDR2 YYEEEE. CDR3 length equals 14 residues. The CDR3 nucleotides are TGTGCCAGCAGTAGACGGACAGGGCAGAAGACCCAGTACTTC. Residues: CASSRRTGQKTQYF.

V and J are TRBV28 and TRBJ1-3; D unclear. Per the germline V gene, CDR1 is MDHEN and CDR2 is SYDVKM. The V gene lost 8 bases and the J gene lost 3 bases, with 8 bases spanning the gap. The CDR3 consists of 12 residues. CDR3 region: CASQKIGNTIYF. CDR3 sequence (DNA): TGTGCCAGCCAAAAAATTGGAAACACCATATATTTT.

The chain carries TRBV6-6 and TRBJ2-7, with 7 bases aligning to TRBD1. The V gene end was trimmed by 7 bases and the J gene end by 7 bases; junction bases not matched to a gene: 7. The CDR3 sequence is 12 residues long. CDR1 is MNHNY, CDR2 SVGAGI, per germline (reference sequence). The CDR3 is CASNTQGREQYF. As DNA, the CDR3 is TGTGCCAGCAATACACAGGGGAGAGAGCAGTACTTC.

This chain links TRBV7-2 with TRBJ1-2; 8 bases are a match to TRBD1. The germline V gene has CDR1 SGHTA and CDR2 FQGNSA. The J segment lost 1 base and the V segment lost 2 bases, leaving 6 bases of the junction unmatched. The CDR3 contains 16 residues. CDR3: CASSLQRTGSNYGYTF. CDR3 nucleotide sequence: TGTGCCAGCAGCTTACAGCGGACAGGGAGTAACTATGGCTACACCTTC.

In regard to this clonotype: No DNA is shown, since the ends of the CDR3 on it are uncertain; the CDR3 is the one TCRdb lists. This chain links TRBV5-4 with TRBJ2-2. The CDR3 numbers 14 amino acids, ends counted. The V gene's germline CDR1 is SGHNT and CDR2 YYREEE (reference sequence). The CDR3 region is CASSSYRTPGSCFF.

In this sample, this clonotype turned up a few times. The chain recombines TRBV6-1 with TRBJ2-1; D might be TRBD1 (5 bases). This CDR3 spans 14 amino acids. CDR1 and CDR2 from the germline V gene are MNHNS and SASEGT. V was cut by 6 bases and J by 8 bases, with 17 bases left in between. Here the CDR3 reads CASRDIRVIDEQFF. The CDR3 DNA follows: TGTGCCAGCAGGGACATACGGGTGATCGATGAGCAGTTCTTC.

CDR3: CAWSARSGTIKGYTF. In nucleotides, the CDR3 is TGTGCCTGGAGTGCCCGATCCGGGACAATAAAGGGCTACACCTTC. The chain joins TRBV30 to TRBJ1-2; tentative D call: TRBD1 (6 bases). In germline, CDR1 is GTSNPN, CDR2 SVGIG (reference sequence). Trimming took off 1 base at V and 8 bases at J, with 20 bases between the two ends. The CDR3 is 15 residues long. The whole variable domain, remainder taken from reference TRBV30 and TRBJ1-2, is SQTIHQWPATLVQPVGSPLSLECTVEGTSNPNLYWYRQAAGRGLQLLFYSVGIGQISSEVPQNLSASRPQDRQFILSSKKLLLSDSGFYLCAWSARSGTIKGYTFGSGTRLTVV.

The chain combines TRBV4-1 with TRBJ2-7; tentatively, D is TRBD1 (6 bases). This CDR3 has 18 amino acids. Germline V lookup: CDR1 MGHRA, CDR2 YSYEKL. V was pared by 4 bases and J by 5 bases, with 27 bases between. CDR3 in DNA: TGCGCCAGCAGCCCAGCTAGGCGCGTGTGGGGACAAACAGACGAGCAGTACTTC. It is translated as CASSPARRVWGQTDEQYF.

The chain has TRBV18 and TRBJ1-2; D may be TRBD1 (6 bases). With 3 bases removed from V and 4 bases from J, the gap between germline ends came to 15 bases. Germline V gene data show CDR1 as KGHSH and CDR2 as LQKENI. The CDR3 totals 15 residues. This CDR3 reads CASSPTGQSGYGYTF. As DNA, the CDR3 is TGTGCCAGCTCACCCACTGGACAGTCCGGCTATGGCTACACCTTC.

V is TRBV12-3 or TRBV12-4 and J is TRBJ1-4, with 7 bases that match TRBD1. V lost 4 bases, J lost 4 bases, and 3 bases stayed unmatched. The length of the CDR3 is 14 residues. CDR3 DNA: TGTGCCAGCAGTTCCCGGGACAGTAATGAAAAACTGTTTTTT. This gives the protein CASSSRDSNEKLFF.

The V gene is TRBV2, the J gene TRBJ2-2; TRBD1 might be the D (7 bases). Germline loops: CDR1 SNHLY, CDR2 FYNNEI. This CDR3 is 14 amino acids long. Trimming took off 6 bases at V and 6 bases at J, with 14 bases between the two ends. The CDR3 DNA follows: TGTGCCAGCAGGGAGGGACAGTTTCCCGGGGAGCTGTTTTTT. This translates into CASREGQFPGELFF.

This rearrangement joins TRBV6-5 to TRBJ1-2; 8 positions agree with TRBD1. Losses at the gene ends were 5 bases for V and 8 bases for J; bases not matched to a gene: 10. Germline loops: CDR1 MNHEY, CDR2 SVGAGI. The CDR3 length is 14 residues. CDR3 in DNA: TGTGCCAGCAGTACCGACAGGGGTACTTGGGGCTACACCTTC. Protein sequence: CASSTDRGTWGYTF.